The 10 T cell receptor beta chains below come from one sample, sequenced in a study of T cell responses to AZD1222 COVID-19 vaccine. The protocol was immunoSEQ multiplex PCR, while the TCRdb copy is restricted to in-frame clones and leaves out a portion. The repertoire holds 66,000 or so clones, approximately 85% seen once, with more than 20% in the top ten. Sequences were derived from peripheral blood, sampled on day 0 of MenACWY control vaccination. The receptors stem from an adult in good health.

The chain recombines TRBV5-4 with TRBJ1-6, with 10 bases identical to TRBD1. Germline assignment: CDR1 SGHNT and CDR2 YYREEE (reference sequence). This CDR3 has 15 amino acids. Trimming cost V 4 bases and J 8 bases; bases outside gene matches: 6. The CDR3 sequence is CASSPRQGADSPLHF. The CDR3 DNA reads as TGTGCCAGCAGCCCGAGACAGGGGGCTGATTCACCCCTCCACTTT.

V usage is TRBV7-8 and J usage is TRBJ2-3; weak D call: TRBD1 (6 bases). From germline, CDR1 is SGHVS and CDR2 FQNEAQ. The V end lost 2 bases, the J end lost 2 bases, and 14 bases lay between the germline ends. This CDR3 spans 16 amino acids. The CDR3 DNA follows: TGTGCCAGCAGCTTAAACTGGGACACGATCACAGATACGCAGTATTTT. Amino acids: CASSLNWDTITDTQYF.

This clone showed up just once. The chain couples TRBV7-2 to TRBJ2-1, with 10 bases identical to TRBD2. CDR1 SGHTA and CDR2 FQGNSA come from the germline V gene. J lost 4 bases, V lost 1 base, and 4 bases had no gene match. The CDR3 consists of 16 residues. This CDR3 is CASSLVASGGYNEQFF. The CDR3 DNA follows: TGTGCCAGCAGCTTAGTGGCTAGCGGGGGTTACAATGAGCAGTTCTTC.

In its sample, this clone was seen a few times. The chain links TRBV12-3 or TRBV12-4 to TRBJ2-2, with unresolved D. The CDR3 is 13 residues long. V lost 5 bases to trimming and J lost 9 bases, with 13 bases between them. The CDR3 here is CASSRSRGRELFF. The CDR3 nucleotides read TGTGCCAGCAGTCGCAGCCGCGGCCGGGAGCTGTTTTTT.

The chain uses TRBV30 and TRBJ2-2; D is unclear. Germline CDR1 and CDR2: GTSNPN and SVGIG (reference sequence). The CDR3 sequence is 14 residues long. Trimming took 2 bases from V and 4 from J, leaving 11 bases between them. The CDR3, as DNA: TGTGCCTGGAGTAGCAGGACCGCCACCGGGGAGCTGTTTTTT. This codes for CAWSSRTATGELFF.

This clone has just one count. The chain combines TRBV18 with TRBJ2-7; D tentatively reads TRBD1 or TRBD2 (7 bases each). Trimming pared 6 bases from V and 1 base from J, leaving 16 bases between. The CDR3 runs 15 residues. The V gene's germline CDR1 is KGHSH and CDR2 LQKENI. The chain's CDR3 is CASSQGGDSSYEQYF. The CDR3 DNA follows: TGTGCCAGCTCCCAGGGGGGGGACAGTTCCTACGAGCAGTACTTC.

The J gene is TRBJ1-2, the V gene TRBV7-2, with D possibly TRBD1 on 5 matching bases. The germline V and J ends were trimmed by 6 bases and 7 bases, with 21 bases remaining between them. The V gene's germline CDR1 is SGHTA and CDR2 FQGNSA. This CDR3 spans 15 amino acids. This CDR3 is CASRGEALALSGYTF. CDR3 nucleotide sequence: TGTGCCAGCAGGGGGGAGGCGTTGGCCCTTAGTGGCTACACCTTC.

This chain uses TRBV3-1 (or the pseudogene TRBV3-2) with TRBJ2-5, with 8 nucleotides matching TRBD2. This CDR3 is built from 14 residues. CDR1 and CDR2 from the germline V gene are LGHDT and YNNKEL (reference sequence). V gave up 3 bases and J gave up 3 bases; unmatched junction bases: 3. In DNA form, the CDR3 reads TGTGCCAGCAGCCACACTAGCGGAAAAGAGACCCAGTACTTC. Protein sequence: CASSHTSGKETQYF.

The V and J genes are TRBV6-4 and TRBJ1-1; unclear D gene. V gave up 1 base and J gave up 5 bases, with 8 bases separating them. The CDR3 runs 13 residues. Germline V gene sequence: CDR1 MRHNA, CDR2 SNTAGT. The CDR3 sequence is CASSDLPGTEAFF. In DNA, the CDR3 is TGTGCCAGCAGTGACTTGCCGGGGACTGAAGCTTTCTTT.

The chain is built from TRBV6-1 and TRBJ2-7; TRBD2 matches 8 bases. The germline CDR1 and CDR2 sequences are MNHNS and SASEGT. The J segment lost 0 bases and the V segment lost 3 bases, leaving 7 bases of the junction unmatched. The CDR3 totals 16 residues. The CDR3, as DNA: TGTGCCAGCAGTGACGGGGGGGGCCGCGGCTCCTACGAGCAGTACTTC. The encoded protein is CASSDGGGRGSYEQYF.